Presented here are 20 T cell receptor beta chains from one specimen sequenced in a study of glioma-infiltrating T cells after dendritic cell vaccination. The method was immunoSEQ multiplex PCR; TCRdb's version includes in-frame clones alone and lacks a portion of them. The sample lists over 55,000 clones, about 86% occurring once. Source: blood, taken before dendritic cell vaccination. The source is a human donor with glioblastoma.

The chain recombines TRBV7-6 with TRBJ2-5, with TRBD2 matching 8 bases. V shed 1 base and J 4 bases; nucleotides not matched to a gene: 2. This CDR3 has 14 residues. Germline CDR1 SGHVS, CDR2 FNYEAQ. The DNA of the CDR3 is TGTGCCAGCAGCTTAGGGCTAGCGGGAGAGACCCAGTACTTC. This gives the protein CASSLGLAGETQYF.

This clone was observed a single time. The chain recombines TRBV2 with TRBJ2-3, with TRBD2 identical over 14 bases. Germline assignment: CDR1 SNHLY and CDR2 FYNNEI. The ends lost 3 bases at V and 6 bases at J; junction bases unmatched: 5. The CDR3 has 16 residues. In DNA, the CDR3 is TGTGCCAGCAGTGATCGGACTAGCGGGGGGTTGGATACGCAGTATTTT. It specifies CASSDRTSGGLDTQYF.

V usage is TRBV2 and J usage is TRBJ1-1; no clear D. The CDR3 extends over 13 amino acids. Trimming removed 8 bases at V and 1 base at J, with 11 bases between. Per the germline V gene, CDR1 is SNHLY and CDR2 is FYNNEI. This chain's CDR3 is CASCLEGNTEAFF. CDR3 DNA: TGTGCCAGCTGTTTGGAGGGGAACACTGAAGCTTTCTTT. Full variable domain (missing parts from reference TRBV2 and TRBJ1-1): EPEVTQTPSHQVTQMGQEVILRCVPISNHLYFYWYRQILGQKVEFLVSFYNNEISEKSEIFDDQFSVERPDGSNFTLKIRSTKLEDSAMYFCASCLEGNTEAFFGQGTRLTVV.

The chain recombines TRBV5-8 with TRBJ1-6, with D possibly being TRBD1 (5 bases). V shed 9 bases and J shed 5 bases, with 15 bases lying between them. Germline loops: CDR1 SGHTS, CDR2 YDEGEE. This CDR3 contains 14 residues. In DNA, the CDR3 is TGTGCCACCCAGGGCCCCTTGGATAATTCACCCCTCCACTTT. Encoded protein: CATQGPLDNSPLHF. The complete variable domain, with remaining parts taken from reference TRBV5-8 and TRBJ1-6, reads EAGVTQSPTHLIKTRGQQATLRCSPISGHTSVYWYQQALGLGLQFLLWYDEGEERNRGNFPPRFSGRQFPNYSSELNVNALELEDSALYLCATQGPLDNSPLHFGNGTRLTVT.

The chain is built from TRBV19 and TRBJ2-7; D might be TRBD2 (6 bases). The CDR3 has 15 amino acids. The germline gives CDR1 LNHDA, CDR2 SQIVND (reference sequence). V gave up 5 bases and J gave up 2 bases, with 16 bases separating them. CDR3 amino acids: CASSPPGGRAYEQYF. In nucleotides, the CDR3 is TGTGCCAGTAGTCCCCCCGGGGGAAGGGCCTACGAGCAGTACTTC.

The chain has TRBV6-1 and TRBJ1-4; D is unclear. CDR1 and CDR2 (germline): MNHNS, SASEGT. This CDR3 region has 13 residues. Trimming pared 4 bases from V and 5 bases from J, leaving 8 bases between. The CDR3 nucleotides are TGTGCCAGCAGTGTACGGGAAAATGAAAAACTGTTTTTT. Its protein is CASSVRENEKLFF.

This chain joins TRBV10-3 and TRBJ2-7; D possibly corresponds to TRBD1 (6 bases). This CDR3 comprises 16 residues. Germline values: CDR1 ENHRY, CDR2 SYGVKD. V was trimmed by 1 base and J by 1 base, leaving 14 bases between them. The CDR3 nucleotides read TGTGCCATCAGTGAGTACAGGGCGGATCAATCCTACGAGCAGTACTTC. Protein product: CAISEYRADQSYEQYF.

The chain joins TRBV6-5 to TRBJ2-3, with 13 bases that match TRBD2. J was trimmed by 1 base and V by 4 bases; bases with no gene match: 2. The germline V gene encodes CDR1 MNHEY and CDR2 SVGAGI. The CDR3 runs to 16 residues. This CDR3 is CASSFGLAGGTDTQYF. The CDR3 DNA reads TGTGCCAGCAGTTTCGGACTAGCGGGAGGCACAGATACGCAGTATTTT.

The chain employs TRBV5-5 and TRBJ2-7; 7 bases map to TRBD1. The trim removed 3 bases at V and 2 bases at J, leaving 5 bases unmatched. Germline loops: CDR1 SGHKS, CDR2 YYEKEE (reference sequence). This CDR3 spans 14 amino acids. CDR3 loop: CASSSEGGPYEQYF. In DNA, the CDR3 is TGTGCCAGCAGCTCCGAAGGGGGCCCCTACGAGCAGTACTTC.

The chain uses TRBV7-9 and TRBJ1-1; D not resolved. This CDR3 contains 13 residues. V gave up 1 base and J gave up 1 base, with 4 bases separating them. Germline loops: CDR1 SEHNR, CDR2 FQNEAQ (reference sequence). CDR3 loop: CASSLVKNTEAFF. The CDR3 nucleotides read TGTGCCAGCAGCTTAGTTAAGAACACTGAAGCTTTCTTT. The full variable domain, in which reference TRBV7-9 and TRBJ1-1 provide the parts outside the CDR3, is DTGVSQNPRHKITKRGQNVTFRCDPISEHNRLYWYRQTLGQGPEFLTYFQNEAQLEKSRLLSDRFSAERPKGSFSTLEIQRTEQGDSAMYLCASSLVKNTEAFFGQGTRLTVV.

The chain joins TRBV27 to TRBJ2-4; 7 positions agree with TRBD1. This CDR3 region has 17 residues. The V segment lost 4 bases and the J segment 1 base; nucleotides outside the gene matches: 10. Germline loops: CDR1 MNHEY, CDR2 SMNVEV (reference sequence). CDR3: CASSSGQRSPAKNIQYF. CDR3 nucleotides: TGTGCCAGCAGTTCGGGACAGCGGTCCCCTGCCAAAAACATTCAGTACTTC.

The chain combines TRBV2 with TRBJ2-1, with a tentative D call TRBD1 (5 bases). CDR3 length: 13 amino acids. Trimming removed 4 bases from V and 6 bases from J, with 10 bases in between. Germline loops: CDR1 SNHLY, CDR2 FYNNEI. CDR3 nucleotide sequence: TGTGCCAGCAGTGCGGACCAGGGCAATGAGCAGTTCTTC. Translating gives CASSADQGNEQFF.

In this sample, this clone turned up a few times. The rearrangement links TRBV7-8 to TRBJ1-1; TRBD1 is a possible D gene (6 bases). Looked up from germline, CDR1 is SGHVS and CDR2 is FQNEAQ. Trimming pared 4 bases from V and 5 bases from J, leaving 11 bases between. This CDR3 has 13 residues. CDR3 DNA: TGTGCCAGCAGCTACGAGGGGGGGACTGAAGCTTTCTTT. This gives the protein CASSYEGGTEAFF.

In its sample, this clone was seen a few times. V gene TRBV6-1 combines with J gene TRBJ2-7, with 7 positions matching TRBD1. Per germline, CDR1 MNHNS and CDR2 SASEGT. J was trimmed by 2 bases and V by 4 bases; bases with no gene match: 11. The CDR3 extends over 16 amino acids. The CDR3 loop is CASSAKQGYIAYEQYF. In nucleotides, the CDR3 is TGTGCCAGCAGTGCAAAACAGGGGTATATTGCCTACGAGCAGTACTTC.

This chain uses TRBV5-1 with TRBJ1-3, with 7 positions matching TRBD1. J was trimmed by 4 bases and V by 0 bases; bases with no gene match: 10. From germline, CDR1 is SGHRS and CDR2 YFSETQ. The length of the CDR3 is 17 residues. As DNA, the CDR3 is TGCGCCAGCAGCTTGGGCCCTACAGGGGATTCAGGAAACACCATATATTTT. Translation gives CASSLGPTGDSGNTIYF.

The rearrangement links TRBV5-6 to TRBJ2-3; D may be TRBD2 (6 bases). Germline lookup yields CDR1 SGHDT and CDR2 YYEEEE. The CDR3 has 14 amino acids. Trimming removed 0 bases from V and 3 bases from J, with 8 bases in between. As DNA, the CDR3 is TGTGCCAGCAGCTTGGGGCGGGGAACAGATACGCAGTATTTT. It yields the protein CASSLGRGTDTQYF.

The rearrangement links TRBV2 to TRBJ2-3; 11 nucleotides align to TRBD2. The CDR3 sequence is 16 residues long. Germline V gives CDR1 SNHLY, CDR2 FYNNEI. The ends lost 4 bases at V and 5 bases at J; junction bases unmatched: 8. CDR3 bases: TGTGCCAGCAGTGGCCCCGTACTAGCGGGGGAAGATACGCAGTATTTT. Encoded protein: CASSGPVLAGEDTQYF.

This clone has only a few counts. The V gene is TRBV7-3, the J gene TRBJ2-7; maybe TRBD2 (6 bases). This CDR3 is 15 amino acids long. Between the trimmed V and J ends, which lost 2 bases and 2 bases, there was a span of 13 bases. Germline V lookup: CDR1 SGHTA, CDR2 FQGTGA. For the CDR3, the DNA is TGTGCCAGCAGCTTAGGGCGGGGAGTCCCCTACGAGCAGTACTTC. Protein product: CASSLGRGVPYEQYF.

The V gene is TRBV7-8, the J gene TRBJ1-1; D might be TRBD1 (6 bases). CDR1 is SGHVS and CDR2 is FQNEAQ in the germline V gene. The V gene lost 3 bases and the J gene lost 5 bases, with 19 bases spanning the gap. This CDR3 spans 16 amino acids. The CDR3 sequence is CASSFAFTGSITEAFF. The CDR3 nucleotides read TGTGCCAGCAGCTTCGCCTTTACAGGGTCGATAACTGAAGCTTTCTTT. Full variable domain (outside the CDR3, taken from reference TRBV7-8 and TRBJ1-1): GAGVSQSPRYKVAKRGQDVALRCDPISGHVSLFWYQQALGQGPEFLTYFQNEAQLDKSGLPSDRFFAERPEGSVSTLKIQRTQQEDSAVYLCASSFAFTGSITEAFFGQGTRLTVV.

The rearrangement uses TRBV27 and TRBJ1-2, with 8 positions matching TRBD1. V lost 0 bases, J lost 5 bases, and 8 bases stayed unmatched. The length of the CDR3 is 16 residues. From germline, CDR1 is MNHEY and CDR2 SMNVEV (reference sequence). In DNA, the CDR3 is TGTGCCAGCAGTTTATCTTCGGCAGGGGGCGGGTATGGCTACACCTTC. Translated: CASSLSSAGGGYGYTF.